One and the same sample provided the 14 T cell receptor beta chains below, sequenced in a study of beta chain features in type 1 diabetes. Points from the study as a whole: There was a moderate but significant shortening of TCRB CDR3s in all four CD4+ subsets of Type 1 diabetes patients.

No antigen has been identified for these receptors. Since all of the isolated RNA was reverse transcribed, expressed TCRB transcripts were what got sequenced. TCRdb keeps only in-frame clones here, not all; method: immunoSEQ multiplex PCR. The sample holds over 150,000 clones, 6.5% to 8.5% seen once. The sample consisted of central memory CD4+ T cells from blood. Receptors originate from a woman between 18 and 30 years old with type 1 diabetes.

The V call is TRBV11-3, the J call TRBJ2-5; no firm D call. The germline V gene has CDR1 SGHNT and CDR2 YENEEA. The CDR3 runs 13 residues. Trimming left V 6 bases short and J 0 bases short, with 8 bases between. Written as DNA, the CDR3 is TGTGCCAGCAGTGCCCGGGACCAAGAGACCCAGTACTTC. Its protein is CASSARDQETQYF. Together with reference TRBV11-3 and TRBJ2-5, the CDR3 gives the full variable domain: EAGVVQSPRYKIIEKKQPVAFWCNPISGHNTLYWYLQNLGQGPELLIRYENEEAVDDSQLPKDRFSAERLKGVDSTLKIQPAELGDSAVYLCASSARDQETQYFGPGTRLLVL.

This clone showed up just a few times. The V gene is TRBV5-6, the J gene TRBJ1-4; D is uncertain. Looked up from germline, CDR1 is SGHDT and CDR2 is YYEEEE. The CDR3 length is 13 residues. Trimming left V 4 bases short and J 11 bases short, with 15 bases between. The CDR3 here is CASSPQLYGKLFF. In nucleotides, the CDR3 is TGTGCCAGCAGCCCGCAGTTATACGGGAAACTGTTTTTT.

The chain has TRBV2 and TRBJ2-2; TRBD1 agrees at 10 bases. Unmatched junction bases numbered 5, after V lost 6 bases and J lost 4 bases. The CDR3 has 15 amino acids. From germline, CDR1 is SNHLY and CDR2 FYNNEI. CDR3 bases: TGTGCCAGCAGCAAACGGGACAGGGGCACCGGGGAGCTGTTTTTT. It translates to CASSKRDRGTGELFF.

This clone was counted a few times. The chain links TRBV4-1 to TRBJ2-3; 8 bases agree with TRBD2. V gave up 4 bases and J gave up 4 bases; unmatched junction bases: 10. The CDR3 is made up of 16 amino acids. CDR1 and CDR2 (germline): MGHRA, YSYEKL. The CDR3 DNA follows: TGCGCCAGCAGCCCCCGGGGTAGCGGGAACCCAGATACGCAGTATTTT. The encoded protein is CASSPRGSGNPDTQYF.

The J gene is TRBJ2-3, the V gene TRBV7-3; 7 bases are shared with TRBD2. V shed 2 bases, J shed 1 base, and the junction held 3 bases outside the gene matches. The CDR3 is 15 amino acids. Germline V gene data show CDR1 as SGHTA and CDR2 as FQGTGA. In nucleotides, the CDR3 is TGTGCCAGCAGCTTACGCCGGGGGGGCACAGATACGCAGTATTTT. Protein product: CASSLRRGGTDTQYF.

This chain links TRBV11-2 with TRBJ2-1; the match to TRBD2 covers 13 bases. After removal of 5 bases from V and 8 bases from J, the junction contained 9 bases not matched to a gene. Germline loops: CDR1 SGHAT, CDR2 FQNNGV. The CDR3 is 16 residues long. The CDR3 DNA is TGTGCCAGCAGCCCGACACTAGCGGGAGGGCGGCATGAGCAGTTCTTC. Translation gives CASSPTLAGGRHEQFF.

This clone appeared a few times. V usage is TRBV11-2 and J usage is TRBJ2-5; tentatively, D is TRBD1 (6 bases). The CDR3 loop spans 16 amino acids. CDR1 and CDR2 from the germline V gene are SGHAT and FQNNGV. The V end lost 5 bases, the J end lost 5 bases, and 21 bases lay between the germline ends. For the CDR3, the DNA is TGTGCCAGCAGCCCTGGGGGCACGCTCCGTAGGGAGACCCAGTACTTC. This gives the protein CASSPGGTLRRETQYF.

This clone was detected only a few times. The chain employs TRBV2 and TRBJ1-5, with TRBD1 matching over 8 bases. There are 14 residues in the CDR3. Germline CDR1 SNHLY, CDR2 FYNNEI. The trim removed 5 bases at V and 5 bases at J, leaving 5 bases unmatched. In DNA, the CDR3 is TGTGCCAGCAGTTCCCGGACAGGGCATCAGCCCCAGCATTTT. This sequence encodes CASSSRTGHQPQHF.

As DNA, the CDR3 is TGTGCCAGCAGCCAAGATTCGCTTGGCAACACCATATATTTT. Protein: CASSQDSLGNTIYF. The chain recombines TRBV4-2 with TRBJ1-3; D gene ambiguous. Between the trimmed V and J ends, which lost 0 bases and 7 bases, there was a span of 10 bases. There are 14 residues in the CDR3. CDR1 is LGHNA, CDR2 YNFKEQ, per germline.

The chain employs TRBV7-3 and TRBJ2-5; 9 positions match TRBD1. Trimming took 0 bases from V and 5 from J; bases not matched to a gene: 4. Germline CDR1 is SGHTA and CDR2 is FQGTGA. The length of the CDR3 is 15 residues. Here the CDR3 DNA reads TGTGCCAGCAGCTTAACGTCGGGACAGGGTGAGACCCAGTACTTC. This encodes CASSLTSGQGETQYF.

V is TRBV6-5 and J is TRBJ2-3; 9 bases line up with TRBD2. CDR3 length: 14 residues. With V trimmed by 8 bases and J by 3 bases, 6 bases remained unmatched. Germline V gene lookup returns CDR1 MNHEY and CDR2 SVGAGI. In DNA form, the CDR3 reads TGTGCCAGCCGACTAGCGGTGGGTACAGATACGCAGTATTTT. This sequence encodes CASRLAVGTDTQYF.

In its sample, this clone was seen a few times. The chain has TRBV9 and TRBJ1-1; perhaps TRBD1 as D (6 bases). Per germline, CDR1 SGDLS and CDR2 YYNGEE. The CDR3 consists of 14 residues. V lost 1 base, J lost 1 base, and 8 bases lay in between. CDR3 coding DNA: TGTGCCAGCAGCGTACAGGGGACGAACACTGAAGCTTTCTTT. Its protein is CASSVQGTNTEAFF.

This clone was detected a few times. The chain couples TRBV29-1 to TRBJ1-2; D ambiguous. This CDR3 contains 13 residues. Germline assignment: CDR1 SQVTM and CDR2 ANQGSEA. Trimming removed 3 bases from V and 2 bases from J, with 10 bases in between. Here the CDR3 DNA reads TGCAGCGTTGAGGCGACGACAAACTATGGCTACACCTTC. This sequence encodes CSVEATTNYGYTF.

The rearrangement joins TRBV7-2 to TRBJ1-2; D is perhaps TRBD1 (5 bases). Germline lookup yields CDR1 SGHTA and CDR2 FQGNSA. The CDR3 runs 14 residues. The V end lost 3 bases, the J end lost 6 bases, and 14 bases lay between the germline ends. The CDR3 is CASSFFSAQDGYTF. In DNA, the CDR3 is TGTGCCAGCAGCTTTTTTTCGGCACAGGATGGCTACACCTTC.